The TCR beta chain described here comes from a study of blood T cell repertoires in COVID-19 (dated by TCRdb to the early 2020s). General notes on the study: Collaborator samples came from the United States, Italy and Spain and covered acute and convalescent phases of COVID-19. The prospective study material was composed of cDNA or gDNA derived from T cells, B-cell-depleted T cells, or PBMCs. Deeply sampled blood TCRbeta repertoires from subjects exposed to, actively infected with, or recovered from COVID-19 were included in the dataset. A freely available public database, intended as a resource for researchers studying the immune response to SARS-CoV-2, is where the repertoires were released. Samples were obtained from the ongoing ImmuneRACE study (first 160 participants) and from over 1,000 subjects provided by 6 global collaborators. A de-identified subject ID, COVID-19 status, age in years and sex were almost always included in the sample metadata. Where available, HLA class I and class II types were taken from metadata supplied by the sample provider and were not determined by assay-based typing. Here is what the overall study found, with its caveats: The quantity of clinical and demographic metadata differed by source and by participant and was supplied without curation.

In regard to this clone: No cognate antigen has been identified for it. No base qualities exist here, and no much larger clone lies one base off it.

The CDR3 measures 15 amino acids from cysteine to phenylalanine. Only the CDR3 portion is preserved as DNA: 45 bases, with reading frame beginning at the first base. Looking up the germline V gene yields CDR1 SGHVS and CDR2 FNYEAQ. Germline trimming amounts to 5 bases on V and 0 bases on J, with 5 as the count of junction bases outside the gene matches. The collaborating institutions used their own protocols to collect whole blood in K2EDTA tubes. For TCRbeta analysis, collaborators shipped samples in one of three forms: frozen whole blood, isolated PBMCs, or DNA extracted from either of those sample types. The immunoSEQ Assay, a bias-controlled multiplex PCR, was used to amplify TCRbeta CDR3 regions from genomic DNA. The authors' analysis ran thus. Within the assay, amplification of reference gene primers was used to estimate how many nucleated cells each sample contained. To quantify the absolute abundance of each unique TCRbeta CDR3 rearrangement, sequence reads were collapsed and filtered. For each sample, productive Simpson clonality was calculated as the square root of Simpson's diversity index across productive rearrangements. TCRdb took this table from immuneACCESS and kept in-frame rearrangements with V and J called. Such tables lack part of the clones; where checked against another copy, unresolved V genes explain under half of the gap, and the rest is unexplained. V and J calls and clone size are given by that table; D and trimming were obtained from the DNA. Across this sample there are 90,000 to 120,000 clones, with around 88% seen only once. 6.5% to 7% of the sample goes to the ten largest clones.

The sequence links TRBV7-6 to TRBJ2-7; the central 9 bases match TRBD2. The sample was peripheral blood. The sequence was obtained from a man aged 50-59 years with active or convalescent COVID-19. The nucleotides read TGTGCCAGCAGCCGGCGACTAGCGGCCTCCTACGAGCAGTACTTC. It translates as CASSRRLAASYEQYF.